This paragraph reports one TCR beta chain. The antigen it recognizes is unknown. Per-base qualities were not stored, and no clone one base away is much larger. Donors were healthy HIV-negative adults with no recently reported acute infections or vaccinations. Every donor was a Caucasian adult living in Nashville, Tennessee, USA. CD4+ T cells were enriched by magnetic negative selection; naive cells were then positively selected on CD45RA, and the negative fraction formed the memory subset. Blood was collected by leukapheresis, and PBMCs were isolated by Ficoll-Histopaque density gradient centrifugation and then cryopreserved in liquid nitrogen vapor phase. Analytical flow cytometry was used to check the purity and quantity of every magnetically sorted T cell population. Each sorted fraction had its genomic DNA isolated and then quantified by UV absorbance on a Nanodrop 2000c. The record originates from a study of shared clonotypes between healthy human individuals (dated by TCRdb to 2020 to 2022). Regarding the complete study: The cohort included a few men and a couple of women between 18 and 49 years of age. For each donor, three plates each were used for CD4 naive and CD4 memory, two plates were used for CD8 naive, and one plate was used for CD8 memory. To estimate repertoire size and how much clonotype sharing occurs between individuals, the study deeply sequenced the blood TCR repertoires of several healthy adults. Libraries were prepared and TCR repertoires were sequenced by different laboratories using diverse techniques, in order to increase sequencing depth and limit assay-specific biases. Each donor's leukapheresis produced roughly between roughly 0.94 and 9.5 billion PBMCs.

Using the deep immunoSEQ assay, TCR CDR3 regions were amplified from genomic DNA by multiplex PCR. Extracted genomic DNA from each cell subset was spread evenly across all wells of several immunoSEQ 96-well plates, with each plate serving as a replicate. For sorted subsets, roughly 200 ng of genomic DNA, equivalent to some 30,000 T cell genomes, went into each replicate PCR. Purified libraries were measured with a Qubit 3.0 fluorometer, size-checked on a Bioanalyzer 2100, and measured again with the KAPA Library Quantification kit. A separate single-read 150-cycle Illumina NextSeq 550 flow cell was used to sequence each immunoSEQ 96-well plate. In the original analysis: Because the immunoSEQ output held only junctional sequences and lacked quality scores, the filtering could not match the filtering applied to full-length reads. To assign V/J genes and CDR3, sequences were annotated using PyIR, a Python wrapper for IgBLAST v1.9, with IMGT germline references. Any read was removed if the V/J assignment was weak (E-value above 1e-6), the CDR3 was missing, or the read contained stop codons, out-of-frame junctions, or ambiguous translated residues. V3J clonotypes were defined as sequences sharing the same inferred V gene, J gene, and CDR3 amino acid sequence. Percentage overlap between repertoires was calculated by dividing the number of shared unique clonotypes by the size of the smaller repertoire. Three approaches were used to assess repertoire richness: RTK rarefaction, the Chao1 estimator, and Recon v2.1 estimates of unobserved clonotypes. Generation probabilities for all TCRbeta clonotypes obtained by the gDNA method from a handful of donors were computed using OLGA. TCRdb's version of the immuneACCESS table is confined to in-frame rearrangements and falls short of the full clone set. An unresolved V gene accounts for under half of the shortfall where checked; the remainder is of unknown origin. That table gives V, J and clone size, and the DNA gave D and trimming. The sample table lists under 1,100,000 clones, about 70% of them with a count of one. The biggest ten clones account for over 1.3% of the sample.

Broad study findings and their caveats: Pairwise subsampling led to the expectation that sequencing depth would affect the degree of clonotype sharing among donors. Incomplete sequencing was indicated by rarefaction of sorted-subset datasets, despite the large sequencing depth. Across a handful of donors, roughly 5.4% of naive CD4, approximately 4% of naive CD8, about 2.3% of memory CD4, and over 0.35% of memory CD8 clonotypes were shared. The small number of donors limited the genetic and exposure-history diversity represented. Naive subsets generally had larger estimated clonotype richness than memory subsets. Clonotypes shared by all four sorted-subset donors showed higher generation probabilities than non-shared clonotypes. Sampling was restricted to blood, and TCR repertoires in tissues likely differ from the TCR repertoires found in blood.

This sequence was found in a man between 18 and 35 years old in good health. Sequenced material: memory CD4+ T cells sorted from blood. This specimen's cell subset or site label, per the study, means: CD45RA-negative fraction.

CDR3 reads: CASSISGTFEAFF. The DNA reads TGTGCCAGTAGTATTTCAGGGACCTTTGAAGCTTTCTTT. The rearranged segments are TRBV19 and TRBJ1-1; TRBD1 might be the D gene, on 5 matching bases. V was cut back by 3 bases and J by 7 bases, leaving a gap of 12 bases between them. Taken from the germline V gene (reference sequence), the CDR1 and CDR2 loops are LNHDA and SQIVND. From its cysteine to its phenylalanine, the CDR3 spans 13 amino acids. Kept here is only the CDR3 DNA, which spans 39 bases and is read in frame from base 1.